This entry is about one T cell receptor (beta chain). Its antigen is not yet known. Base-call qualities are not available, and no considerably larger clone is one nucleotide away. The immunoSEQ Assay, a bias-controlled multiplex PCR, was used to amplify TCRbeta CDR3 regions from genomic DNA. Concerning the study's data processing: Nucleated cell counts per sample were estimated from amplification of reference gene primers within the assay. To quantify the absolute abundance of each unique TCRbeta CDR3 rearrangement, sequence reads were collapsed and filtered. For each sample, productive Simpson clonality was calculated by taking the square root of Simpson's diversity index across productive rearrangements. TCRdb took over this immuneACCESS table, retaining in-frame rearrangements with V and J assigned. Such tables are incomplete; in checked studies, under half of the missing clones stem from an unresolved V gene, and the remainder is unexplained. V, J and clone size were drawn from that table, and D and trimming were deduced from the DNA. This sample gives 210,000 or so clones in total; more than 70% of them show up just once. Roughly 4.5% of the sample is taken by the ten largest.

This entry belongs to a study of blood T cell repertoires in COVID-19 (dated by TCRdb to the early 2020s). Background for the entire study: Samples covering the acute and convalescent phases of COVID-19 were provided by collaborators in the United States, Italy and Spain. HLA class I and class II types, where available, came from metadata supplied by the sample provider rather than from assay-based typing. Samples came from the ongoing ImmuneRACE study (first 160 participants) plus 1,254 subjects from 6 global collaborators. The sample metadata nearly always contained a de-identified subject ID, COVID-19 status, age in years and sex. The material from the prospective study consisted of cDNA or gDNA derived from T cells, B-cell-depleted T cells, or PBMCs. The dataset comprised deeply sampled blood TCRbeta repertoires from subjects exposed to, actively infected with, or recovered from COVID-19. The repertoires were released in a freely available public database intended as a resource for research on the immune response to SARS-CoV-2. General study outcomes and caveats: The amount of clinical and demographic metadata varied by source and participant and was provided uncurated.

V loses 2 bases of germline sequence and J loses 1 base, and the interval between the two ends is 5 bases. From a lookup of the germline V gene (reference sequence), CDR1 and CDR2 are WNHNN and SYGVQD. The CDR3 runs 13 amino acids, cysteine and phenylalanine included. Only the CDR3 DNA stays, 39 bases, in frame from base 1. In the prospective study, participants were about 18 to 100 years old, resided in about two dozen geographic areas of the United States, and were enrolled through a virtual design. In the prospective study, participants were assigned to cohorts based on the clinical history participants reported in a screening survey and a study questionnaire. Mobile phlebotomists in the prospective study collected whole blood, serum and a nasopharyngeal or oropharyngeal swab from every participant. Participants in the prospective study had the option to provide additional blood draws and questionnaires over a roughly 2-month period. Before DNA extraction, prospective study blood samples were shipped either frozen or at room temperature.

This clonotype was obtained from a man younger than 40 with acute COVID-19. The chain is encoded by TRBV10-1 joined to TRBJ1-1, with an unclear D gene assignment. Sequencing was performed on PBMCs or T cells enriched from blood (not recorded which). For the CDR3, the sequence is CASSEGRNTEAFF. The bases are TGCGCCAGCAGTGAGGGGCGGAACACTGAAGCTTTCTTT.